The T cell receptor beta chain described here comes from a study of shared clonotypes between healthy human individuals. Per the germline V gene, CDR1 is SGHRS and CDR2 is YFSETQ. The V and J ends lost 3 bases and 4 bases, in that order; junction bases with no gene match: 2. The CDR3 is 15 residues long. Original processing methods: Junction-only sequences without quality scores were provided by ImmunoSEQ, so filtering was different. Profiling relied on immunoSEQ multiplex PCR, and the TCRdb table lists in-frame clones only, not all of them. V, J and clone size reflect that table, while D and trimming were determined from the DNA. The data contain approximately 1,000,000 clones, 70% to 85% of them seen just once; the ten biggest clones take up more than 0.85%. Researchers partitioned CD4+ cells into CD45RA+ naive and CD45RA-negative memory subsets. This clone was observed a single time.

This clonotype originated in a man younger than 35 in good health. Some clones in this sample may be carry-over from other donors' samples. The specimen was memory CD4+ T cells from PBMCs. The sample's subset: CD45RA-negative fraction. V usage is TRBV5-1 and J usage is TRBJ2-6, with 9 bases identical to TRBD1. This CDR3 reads CASSWDRAGANVLTF. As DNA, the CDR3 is TGCGCCAGCAGCTGGGACAGGGCCGGGGCCAACGTCCTGACTTTC.